The clone carrying this T cell receptor beta chain was detected a few times. The assay was immunoSEQ multiplex PCR, and TCRdb's table has in-frame clones only and misses some. The data contain hundreds of thousands of clones, about 87% of them singletons. During active infection, Seattle patients enrolled and were then monitored through disease. The ends were cut back, 4 bases at V and 5 bases at J, with 11 bases in the middle. Germline CDR1 reads SEHNR; CDR2 reads FQNEAQ (reference sequence). The CDR3 length is 13 residues. The data originate from a study of blood T cell repertoires in COVID-19. The sequence was obtained from a woman in her 50s with COVID-19, enrolled during active disease. The rearrangement uses TRBV7-9 and TRBJ1-1; D gene ambiguous. The sequenced material came from peripheral blood. The CDR3: CASSSREKTEAFF. CDR3 coding DNA: TGTGCCAGCAGCTCTCGCGAGAAGACTGAAGCTTTCTTT.